This entry is about one TCR beta chain. As yet, its antigen is unknown. This sample is part of a study of cytomegalovirus exposure and HLA in healthy donors. Study-level points and caveats: For most TCR sequences rarity was the rule, although some public TCRs occurred in many donors. It was about 150 TCR beta chains that were listed as cytomegalovirus-associated.

Clones were read by immunoSEQ multiplex PCR, and TCRdb kept only the in-frame ones, dropping some. The sample has 150,000 to 200,000 clones, around 84% seen once. The CDR3 has 13 residues. Trimming left V 0 bases short and J 9 bases short, with 12 bases between. Germline CDR1 GTSNPN, CDR2 SVGIG (reference sequence). This chain links TRBV30 with TRBJ2-1, with D perhaps matching TRBD1 (5 bases). The sequenced material came from PBMCs. The receptor's source is a man between 18 and 29 years old in good health and CMV-seropositive. Here the CDR3 DNA reads TGTGCCTGGAGTGTAATCAGAAGGGGTGAGCAGTTCTTC. This codes for CAWSVIRRGEQFF. Based on the CDR3 plus reference TRBV30 and TRBJ2-1, the full variable domain is SQTIHQWPATLVQPVGSPLSLECTVEGTSNPNLYWYRQAAGRGLQLLFYSVGIGQISSEVPQNLSASRPQDRQFILSSKKLLLSDSGFYLCAWSVIRRGEQFFGPGTRLTVL.